The rows below give T cell receptor beta chains drawn from one sample of a study of cytomegalovirus exposure and HLA in healthy donors. Profiling relied on immunoSEQ multiplex PCR, and the TCRdb table lists in-frame clones only, not all of them. Of roughly 150,000 clones in the sample, about four fifths were seen once. Sequencing input: PBMCs. These receptors were collected from a woman in her thirties or forties in good health and CMV-seropositive. Each CDR3 is given with its conserved first and last residue. The D gene is left open where the match is weak. Where a row states a size, it is once, few, many or the class of an expanded clone; other rows omit it.

j_call | d_call | clone_size | v_call | cdr3_nt | cdr3_aa
TRBJ2-5 | TRBD1 | few | TRBV5-1 | TGCGCCAGCAGCACTGGGACAGGGGGCGCAGAGACCCAGTACTTC | CASSTGTGGAETQYF
TRBJ1-1 | . | . | TRBV28 | TGTGCCAGCAGCTCAGATCTGCCGAACACTGAAGCTTTCTTT | CASSSDLPNTEAFF
TRBJ2-5 | TRBD2 | . | TRBV6-1 | TGTGCCAGCCAAGGGACTACTAAGGGGTACTTC | CASQGTTKGYF
TRBJ2-2 | TRBD2 | . | TRBV28 | TGTGCCAGCCTCTGGGCGGGGGTTGGGGAGCTGTTTTTT | CASLWAGVGELFF
TRBJ2-3 | TRBD2 | . | TRBV5-1 | TGCGCCAGCACCGAACTAGCGGGAGGAGGGGATACGCAGTATTTT | CASTELAGGGDTQYF
TRBJ1-1 | . | . | TRBV28 | TGTGCCAGCAGTGGGGGGACCTCAGCTTTCTTT | CASSGGTSAFF
TRBJ2-2 | TRBD1 | . | TRBV9 | TGTGCCAGCAGCGTACCCATGACAGGGCCGAACACCGGGGAGCTGTTTTTT | CASSVPMTGPNTGELFF
TRBJ2-3 | TRBD2 | . | TRBV6-5 | TGTGCCAGCAGAGACGGGGGGGGCCGCACAGATACGCAGTATTTT | CASRDGGGRTDTQYF
TRBJ1-4 | . | . | TRBV11-2 | TGTGCCAGCATCCGTAGGGGTTGGGTGGGGTCAACTAATGAAAAACTGTTTTTT | CASIRRGWVGSTNEKLFF
TRBJ2-7 | . | . | TRBV19 | TGTGCCAGTAGTTGGGAAGTACGGGGGTTGCAGTACTTC | CASSWEVRGLQYF
TRBJ1-3 | TRBD1 | few | TRBV30 | TGTGCCTTGGACTCAGGACAGGGGGAGAACGGAAACACCATATATTTT | CALDSGQGENGNTIYF
TRBJ2-2 | . | few | TRBV27 | TGTGCCAGCAGAAGACGGGAGGAGCTGTTTTTT | CASRRREELFF
TRBJ1-4 | . | . | TRBV5-5 | TGTGCCAGCAGCTTGAGCAGGGGACCTAATGAAAAACTGTTTTTT | CASSLSRGPNEKLFF
TRBJ1-2 | . | . | TRBV2 | TGTGCCAGCAGTGTGGGGTCGACAGCCTATGGCTACACCTTC | CASSVGSTAYGYTF
TRBJ2-3 | . | . | TRBV7-6 | TGTGCCAGCAGCTTAGGGGGTGGGGCCCCAGATACGCAGTATTTT | CASSLGGGAPDTQYF
TRBJ2-7 | . | . | TRBV6-1 | TGTGCCAGCAGTCGACTAGACTACGAGCAGTACTTC | CASSRLDYEQYF
TRBJ2-1 | . | . | TRBV11-2 | TGTGCCAGCAGCTTTCCCCAAGGAGGGGGCAGGAATGAGCAGTTCTTC | CASSFPQGGGRNEQFF
TRBJ1-1 | . | . | TRBV18 | TGTGCCAGCTCACCAATACGTAGCCAGAACACTGAAGCTTTCTTT | CASSPIRSQNTEAFF
TRBJ2-3 | . | . | TRBV7-9 | TGTGCCAGCAGCTTAGAGGGGGTTGGTACGCAGTATTTT | CASSLEGVGTQYF
TRBJ1-1 | . | . | TRBV5-5 | TGTGCCAGCAGCTTGCCGTGGGAGACTGAAGCTTTCTTT | CASSLPWETEAFF
TRBJ2-7 | TRBD1 | . | TRBV7-3 | TGTGCCAGCAGCCCTAAGGGGGACAGGCACGAGCAGTACTTC | CASSPKGDRHEQYF
TRBJ2-7 | TRBD1 | once | TRBV6-6 | TGTGCCAGCACCTTCAAGACAGGGACAGGGGGCGGTGAGCAGTACTTC | CASTFKTGTGGGEQYF
TRBJ2-4 | . | . | TRBV11-3 | TGTGCCAGCAGCAGACCCACGGGACACTTAGCCAAAAACATTCAGTACTTC | CASSRPTGHLAKNIQYF
TRBJ2-2 | . | . | TRBV5-1 | TGCGCCAGCAGCTTCCAGGGCTCCGGGGAGCTGTTTTTT | CASSFQGSGELFF
TRBJ2-1 | TRBD2 | few | TRBV7-2 | TGTGCCAGCAGCCTTCAGCTGGCGGGAGGGCGGAATGAGCAGTTCTTC | CASSLQLAGGRNEQFF
TRBJ2-1 | . | . | TRBV5-4 | TGTGCCAGCAGCTTGGGTCTCTATGAGCAGTTCTTC | CASSLGLYEQFF
TRBJ2-2 | . | . | TRBV18 | TGTGCCAGCTCACCGCAGGGTTCCGGGGAGCTGTTTTTT | CASSPQGSGELFF
TRBJ1-1 | . | few | TRBV30 | TGTGCCTGGAGTAACCAGGGGACCACTGAAGCTTTCTTT | CAWSNQGTTEAFF